The text below deals with one T cell receptor (beta chain). This specimen belongs to a study of blood T cell repertoires in COVID-19. Study-level background: Researchers got acute and convalescent COVID-19 samples from the United States, Italy and Spain.

Trimming took 5 bases from V and 1 from J; bases not matched to a gene: 3. The CDR3 covers 15 residues. Per germline, CDR1 KGHSH and CDR2 LQKENI. Sequencing was performed with immunoSEQ multiplex PCR; in TCRdb, only in-frame clones are kept and a portion is missing. The top ten clones hold nearly 6.5% of a sample with a few hundred thousand clones, 80% to 90% of them seen once. The sample comprised peripheral blood. This chain links TRBV18 with TRBJ2-7; 12 positions agree with TRBD2. The receptor comes from a man aged 18 to 29 who had recovered from COVID-19. The CDR3 DNA sequence: TGTGCCAGCTCAAGGACTAGCGGGGTTTCCTACGAGCAGTACTTC. Encoded protein: CASSRTSGVSYEQYF.